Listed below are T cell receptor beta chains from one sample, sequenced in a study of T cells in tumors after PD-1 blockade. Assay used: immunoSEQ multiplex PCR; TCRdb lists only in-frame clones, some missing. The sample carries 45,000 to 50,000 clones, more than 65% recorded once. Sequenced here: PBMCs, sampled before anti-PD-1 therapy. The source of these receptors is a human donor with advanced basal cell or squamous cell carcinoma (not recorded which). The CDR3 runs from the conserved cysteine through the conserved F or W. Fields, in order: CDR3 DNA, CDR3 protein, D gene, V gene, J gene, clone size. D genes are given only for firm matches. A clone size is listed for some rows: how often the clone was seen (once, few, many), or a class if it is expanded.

CDR3 DNA: TGTGCCAGTAGTAACCAATTTAAGGGGGGGGTCTACGAGCAGTACTTC; CDR3 protein: CASSNQFKGGVYEQYF; D gene: NA; V gene: TRBV19; J gene: TRBJ2-7; clone size: few
CDR3 DNA: TGTGCCAGTAGTATTGCCCTCTATGGCTACACCTTC; CDR3 protein: CASSIALYGYTF; D gene: NA; V gene: TRBV19; J gene: TRBJ1-2; clone size: NA
CDR3 DNA: TGTGCCAGCAGGGAAAGGACACCATTTTCCGAGCAGTACTTC; CDR3 protein: CASRERTPFSEQYF; D gene: NA; V gene: TRBV2; J gene: TRBJ2-7; clone size: NA
CDR3 DNA: TGTGCCAGTAGTTCGAGGACAGGTGGCACAGATACGCAGTATTTT; CDR3 protein: CASSSRTGGTDTQYF; D gene: TRBD1; V gene: TRBV19; J gene: TRBJ2-3; clone size: NA
CDR3 DNA: TGTGCCAGCAGTTTGTGGGCCGGGGAGCTGTTTTTT; CDR3 protein: CASSLWAGELFF; D gene: NA; V gene: TRBV12-3/TRBV12-4; J gene: TRBJ2-2; clone size: NA
CDR3 DNA: TGTGCCAGCAGCCAAGGTGCTAGCGGGAGGCAGCAGTACTTC; CDR3 protein: CASSQGASGRQQYF; D gene: TRBD2; V gene: TRBV3-1/TRBV3-2; J gene: TRBJ2-7; clone size: NA
CDR3 DNA: TGTGCCAGCAGCTCGGACTGGAACACCGGGGAGCTGTTTTTT; CDR3 protein: CASSSDWNTGELFF; D gene: NA; V gene: TRBV5-6; J gene: TRBJ2-2; clone size: NA
CDR3 DNA: TGTGCCAGCAGCTTATTGGGTGAAAAACTGTTTTTT; CDR3 protein: CASSLLGEKLFF; D gene: NA; V gene: TRBV7-9; J gene: TRBJ1-4; clone size: NA
CDR3 DNA: TGTGCCAGCAGCCCGAGGGCTCGGACAGGCGCCTACGAGCAGTACTTC; CDR3 protein: CASSPRARTGAYEQYF; D gene: TRBD1; V gene: TRBV13; J gene: TRBJ2-7; clone size: NA
CDR3 DNA: TGTGCCAGCAGCTTCGGCGGGAGAAACGAGCAGTACTTC; CDR3 protein: CASSFGGRNEQYF; D gene: TRBD2; V gene: TRBV7-9; J gene: TRBJ2-7; clone size: NA
CDR3 DNA: TGCAGTGCTAGCGGGGACAGGCCTCAGTTCTTC; CDR3 protein: CSASGDRPQFF; D gene: TRBD1; V gene: TRBV20-1; J gene: TRBJ2-1; clone size: NA
CDR3 DNA: TGTGCCGGGGGAGGGGACGACAATCAGCCCCAGCATTTT; CDR3 protein: CAGGGDDNQPQHF; D gene: NA; V gene: TRBV30; J gene: TRBJ1-5; clone size: NA
CDR3 DNA: TGTGCCAGCAGTTACCTCCCTGGCGGGGGAAACACCGGGGAGCTGTTTTTT; CDR3 protein: CASSYLPGGGNTGELFF; D gene: TRBD2; V gene: TRBV27; J gene: TRBJ2-2; clone size: NA
CDR3 DNA: TGTGCCAGCATGTACACTTTCGGGGTCGGGGCCAACGTCCTGACTTTC; CDR3 protein: CASMYTFGVGANVLTF; D gene: NA; V gene: TRBV2; J gene: TRBJ2-6; clone size: NA
CDR3 DNA: TGTGCCAGCAGAACAGGGGGCGCTGAAAAACTGTTTTTT; CDR3 protein: CASRTGGAEKLFF; D gene: TRBD1; V gene: TRBV2; J gene: TRBJ1-4; clone size: many
CDR3 DNA: TGTGCCAGCAGCCCAGGGTCAGCGGTTTCCTACAATGAGCAGTTCTTC; CDR3 protein: CASSPGSAVSYNEQFF; D gene: NA; V gene: TRBV4-2; J gene: TRBJ2-1; clone size: NA
CDR3 DNA: TGCGCCAGCCCTCTCCGGGACAGGGGCCCCTACAATGAGCAGTTCTTC; CDR3 protein: CASPLRDRGPYNEQFF; D gene: TRBD1; V gene: TRBV10-2; J gene: TRBJ2-1; clone size: NA
CDR3 DNA: TGTGCCAGCAGTTCGACAGGCGCTGGAAACACCATATATTTT; CDR3 protein: CASSSTGAGNTIYF; D gene: NA; V gene: TRBV6-6; J gene: TRBJ1-3; clone size: NA
CDR3 DNA: TGTGCCAGCAGCTTAGGAGGGTCCTATGGCTACACCTTC; CDR3 protein: CASSLGGSYGYTF; D gene: NA; V gene: TRBV5-8; J gene: TRBJ1-2; clone size: NA
CDR3 DNA: TGTGCCAGCAGCTCATACAGGAGCTCCTACGAGCAGTACTTC; CDR3 protein: CASSSYRSSYEQYF; D gene: NA; V gene: TRBV5-4; J gene: TRBJ2-7; clone size: NA
CDR3 DNA: TGCGCCAGCAGCAAACAGGGACCCACGGGCGACGAGCAGTACTTC; CDR3 protein: CASSKQGPTGDEQYF; D gene: NA; V gene: TRBV4-1; J gene: TRBJ2-7; clone size: NA
CDR3 DNA: TGTGCCAGCAGCCCCCCCCGAGGGACAGGGGCGAACACCGGGGAGCTGTTTTTT; CDR3 protein: CASSPPRGTGANTGELFF; D gene: TRBD1; V gene: TRBV7-3; J gene: TRBJ2-2; clone size: NA
CDR3 DNA: TGTGCCAGCAGCCCTAGGGACGAGCAGTACTTC; CDR3 protein: CASSPRDEQYF; D gene: NA; V gene: TRBV7-9; J gene: TRBJ2-7; clone size: NA
CDR3 DNA: TGTGCCAGCAGCTTGACCGGGACTCCAATGAACACTGAAGCTTTCTTT; CDR3 protein: CASSLTGTPMNTEAFF; D gene: NA; V gene: TRBV7-6; J gene: TRBJ1-1; clone size: once
CDR3 DNA: TGTGCCAGCAGCCCAGGCCCGGGACGGGAGAAGTACGAGCAGTACTTC; CDR3 protein: CASSPGPGREKYEQYF; D gene: NA; V gene: TRBV7-9; J gene: TRBJ2-7; clone size: NA
CDR3 DNA: TGCGCCAGCAGCCCTGGAGCCGAAAGATACCAAGAGACCCAGTACTTC; CDR3 protein: CASSPGAERYQETQYF; D gene: NA; V gene: TRBV5-1; J gene: TRBJ2-5; clone size: NA
CDR3 DNA: TGTGCCAGCAGAGTACTACCGGTGAACACCGGGGAGCTGTTTTTT; CDR3 protein: CASRVLPVNTGELFF; D gene: NA; V gene: TRBV7-8; J gene: TRBJ2-2; clone size: NA
CDR3 DNA: TGTGCCAGCAGCTCGACTAGCGGGAGGAACATTCAGTACTTC; CDR3 protein: CASSSTSGRNIQYF; D gene: TRBD2; V gene: TRBV11-3; J gene: TRBJ2-4; clone size: NA
CDR3 DNA: TGTGCCAGTAGTATGACCCAGGGTCAGCCCCAGCATTTT; CDR3 protein: CASSMTQGQPQHF; D gene: NA; V gene: TRBV19; J gene: TRBJ1-5; clone size: NA
CDR3 DNA: TGTGCCAGCAGTTTTGGGGAATCCTACGAGCAGTACTTC; CDR3 protein: CASSFGESYEQYF; D gene: NA; V gene: TRBV12-3/TRBV12-4; J gene: TRBJ2-7; clone size: NA
CDR3 DNA: TGTGCCAGTAGTATCCCGACTCAGGGGGGCTACGAGCAGTACTTC; CDR3 protein: CASSIPTQGGYEQYF; D gene: NA; V gene: TRBV19; J gene: TRBJ2-7; clone size: NA
CDR3 DNA: TGCGCCAGCATGACCGGACACCTGAACACCGGGGAGCTGTTTTTT; CDR3 protein: CASMTGHLNTGELFF; D gene: NA; V gene: TRBV5-1; J gene: TRBJ2-2; clone size: NA
CDR3 DNA: TGTGCCAGCAGTTACTCCTCACCAGATACGCAGTATTTT; CDR3 protein: CASSYSSPDTQYF; D gene: NA; V gene: TRBV6-2/TRBV6-3; J gene: TRBJ2-3; clone size: once
CDR3 DNA: TGTGCCAGCAGCCCTAGCGGGAACTACGAGCAGTACTTC; CDR3 protein: CASSPSGNYEQYF; D gene: TRBD2; V gene: TRBV9; J gene: TRBJ2-7; clone size: NA
CDR3 DNA: TGTGCCAGCAGCCAAGGACTGACTAGCGGGAGTTGGTACGAGCAGTACTTC; CDR3 protein: CASSQGLTSGSWYEQYF; D gene: TRBD2; V gene: TRBV14; J gene: TRBJ2-7; clone size: NA
CDR3 DNA: TGTGCCACCAGCAGAGAGGGCTTTAGCTATGAGCAGTTCTTC; CDR3 protein: CATSREGFSYEQFF; D gene: NA; V gene: TRBV15; J gene: TRBJ2-1; clone size: NA
CDR3 DNA: TGCGCCAGCAGCCAAAAACTAACCCCGCAGAACACCGGGGAGCTGTTTTTT; CDR3 protein: CASSQKLTPQNTGELFF; D gene: NA; V gene: TRBV4-1; J gene: TRBJ2-2; clone size: NA
CDR3 DNA: TGTGCCAGCAGTTACTCGCAGGGAACCTACGAGCAGTACTTC; CDR3 protein: CASSYSQGTYEQYF; D gene: NA; V gene: TRBV6-5; J gene: TRBJ2-7; clone size: NA
CDR3 DNA: TGTGCCAGCAGTTACACGCTTTCTGGAAACACCATATATTTT; CDR3 protein: CASSYTLSGNTIYF; D gene: NA; V gene: TRBV6-5; J gene: TRBJ1-3; clone size: NA
CDR3 DNA: TGTGCCAGCAGTTACGGACAGGGTGTACCTGAAGCTTTCTTT; CDR3 protein: CASSYGQGVPEAFF; D gene: TRBD1; V gene: TRBV6-5; J gene: TRBJ1-1; clone size: NA
CDR3 DNA: TGTGCCAGCTCACCACTTCGCCCGGGAGCGAACACTGAAGCTTTCTTT; CDR3 protein: CASSPLRPGANTEAFF; D gene: NA; V gene: TRBV18; J gene: TRBJ1-1; clone size: NA
CDR3 DNA: TGTGCCAGTAGTATGTCAGGGGACACTGAAGCTTTCTTT; CDR3 protein: CASSMSGDTEAFF; D gene: NA; V gene: TRBV19; J gene: TRBJ1-1; clone size: once
CDR3 DNA: TGCGCCAGCAGCCAAGCTGGCCTTAAGGGTCGGCAGTTCTTC; CDR3 protein: CASSQAGLKGRQFF; D gene: NA; V gene: TRBV4-1; J gene: TRBJ2-1; clone size: NA
CDR3 DNA: TGTGCCAGCAGCGCGCCGGGGACAGCCACTGAAGCTTTCTTT; CDR3 protein: CASSAPGTATEAFF; D gene: TRBD1; V gene: TRBV9; J gene: TRBJ1-1; clone size: NA
CDR3 DNA: TGTGCCAGCAGTTTCTGGGACAGGGCCGCTGGCTACACCTTC; CDR3 protein: CASSFWDRAAGYTF; D gene: TRBD1; V gene: TRBV27; J gene: TRBJ1-2; clone size: NA
CDR3 DNA: TGTGCCAGCAGCTCACGGGAGAGGTACACAGATACGCAGTATTTT; CDR3 protein: CASSSRERYTDTQYF; D gene: NA; V gene: TRBV5-4; J gene: TRBJ2-3; clone size: once
CDR3 DNA: TGTGCCAGCAGGCTTACAGGGGTCACTGAAGCTTTCTTT; CDR3 protein: CASRLTGVTEAFF; D gene: TRBD1; V gene: TRBV6-5; J gene: TRBJ1-1; clone size: NA
CDR3 DNA: TGTGCCAGCAGCCAACTGTATGAGGGGAGGGACTCCTACGAGCAGTACTTC; CDR3 protein: CASSQLYEGRDSYEQYF; D gene: TRBD2; V gene: TRBV3-1/TRBV3-2; J gene: TRBJ2-7; clone size: NA
CDR3 DNA: TGCAGCGTTTTGTCGTTGCAGGGAATGCACGAGCAGTACTTC; CDR3 protein: CSVLSLQGMHEQYF; D gene: NA; V gene: TRBV29-1; J gene: TRBJ2-7; clone size: NA